A single sample gave rise to the 9 T cell receptor beta chains below, sequenced in a study of cytotoxic CD8 clonotypes in ibrutinib-treated CLL. Some clones are missing from TCRdb's copy, which holds only in-frame ones; the method was immunoSEQ multiplex PCR. The sample holds 45,000 to 60,000 clones, 55% to 65% seen once. This specimen was PBMCs, taken after 24 months of ibrutinib treatment. The receptor set was obtained from a human donor with chronic lymphocytic leukemia.

The chain couples TRBV6-1 to TRBJ2-7; no clear D gene. With 10 bases removed from V and 5 bases from J, the gap between germline ends came to 12 bases. The V gene's germline CDR1 is MNHNS and CDR2 SASEGT. The CDR3 sequence is 11 residues long. The CDR3 DNA reads TGTGCCACGGCGGTTCCGCACGAGCAGTACGTC. Translation gives CATAVPHEQYV.

The chain has TRBV6-1 and TRBJ2-5; D remains ambiguous. This CDR3 spans 14 amino acids. Per the germline V gene, CDR1 is MNHNS and CDR2 is SASEGT. V lost 6 bases, J lost 5 bases, and 16 bases lay in between. CDR3 DNA: TGTGCCAGCAGACGCCGACTGGGGATGGAGACCCAGTACTTC. The encoded protein is CASRRRLGMETQYF.

This clone came up a few times. The chain links TRBV5-6 to TRBJ1-5; D unresolved. Germline lookup yields CDR1 SGHDT and CDR2 YYEEEE. The CDR3 has 13 amino acids. V dropped 4 bases and J dropped 4 bases, with 9 bases sitting between them. The CDR3 bases are TGTGCCAGCAGCACGCTGCCTAATCAGCCCCAGCATTTT. This encodes CASSTLPNQPQHF.

This clone has more than one count but fewer than ten. The chain has TRBV28 and TRBJ2-3; D is undetermined. The germline V gene has CDR1 MDHEN and CDR2 SYDVKM. The CDR3 spans 13 residues. V was pared by 5 bases and J by 3 bases, with 9 bases between. As DNA, the CDR3 is TGTGCCAGCAGTCCGTACACGACAGATACGCAGTATTTT. Translated: CASSPYTTDTQYF.

The chain uses TRBV28 and TRBJ1-2; D perhaps matches TRBD1 (5 bases). Trimming stripped 2 bases from V and 2 bases from J, with 12 bases between. Germline-derived CDR1 and CDR2 are MDHEN and SYDVKM. The CDR3 totals 15 residues. The CDR3 DNA follows: TGTGCCAGCAGTTTAGATAGGGGACGGAACTATGGCTACACCTTC. Protein: CASSLDRGRNYGYTF.

This clone was observed a few times. The chain recombines TRBV29-1 with TRBJ1-2; D is unclear. The germline V and J ends were trimmed by 0 bases and 7 bases, with 9 bases remaining between them. This CDR3 is built from 12 residues. The V gene's germline CDR1 is SQVTM and CDR2 ANQGSEA. The CDR3 DNA follows: TGCAGCGTTGAAGACAGTAGGACTGGCTACACCTTC. Its protein is CSVEDSRTGYTF.

This clone appeared a few times. The chain combines TRBV16 with TRBJ2-7; D possibly corresponds to TRBD2 (6 bases). V gave up 0 bases and J gave up 6 bases, with 12 bases separating them. Germline CDR1 is KGHSY and CDR2 is FQNENV. The CDR3 is 14 residues long. This CDR3 is CASSQSGGWAEQYV. DNA of the CDR3: TGTGCCAGCAGCCAATCGGGGGGTTGGGCCGAGCAGTACGTC.

This chain links TRBV5-1 with TRBJ1-4; 7 positions agree with TRBD1. With V trimmed by 4 bases and J by 8 bases, 14 bases remained unmatched. CDR1 is SGHRS and CDR2 is YFSETQ in the germline V gene. The CDR3 loop spans 16 amino acids. In DNA form, the CDR3 reads TGCGCCAGCAGCATCCTGGCGGGGACAGTACGGGAAAAACTGTTTTTT. Encoded protein: CASSILAGTVREKLFF. The full variable domain, in which reference TRBV5-1 and TRBJ1-4 provide the parts outside the CDR3, is KAGVTQTPRYLIKTRGQQVTLSCSPISGHRSVSWYQQTPGQGLQFLFEYFSETQRNKGNFPGRFSGRQFSNSRSEMNVSTLELGDSALYLCASSILAGTVREKLFFGSGTQLSVL.

The rearrangement links TRBV12-2 to TRBJ1-2; TRBD1 reflects the table's D call only, with no check against the DNA. TRBV12-2 is an annotated pseudogene. This CDR3 region has 13 residues. This CDR3 reads CASRLVMGQGYTF. DNA for the CDR3: TGTGCAAGTCGCTTAGTTATGGGGCAAGGCTACACCTTC.